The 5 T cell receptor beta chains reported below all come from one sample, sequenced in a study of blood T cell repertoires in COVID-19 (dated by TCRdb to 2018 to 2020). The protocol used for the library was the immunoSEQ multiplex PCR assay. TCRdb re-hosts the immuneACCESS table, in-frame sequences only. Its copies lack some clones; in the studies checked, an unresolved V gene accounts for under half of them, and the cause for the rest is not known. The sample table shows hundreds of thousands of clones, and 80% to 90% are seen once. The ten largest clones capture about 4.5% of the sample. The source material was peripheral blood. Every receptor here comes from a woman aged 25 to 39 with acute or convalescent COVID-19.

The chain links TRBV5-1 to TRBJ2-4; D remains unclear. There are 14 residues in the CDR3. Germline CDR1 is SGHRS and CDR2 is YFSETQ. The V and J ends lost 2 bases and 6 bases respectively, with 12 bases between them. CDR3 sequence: CASSLVPRRNIQYF. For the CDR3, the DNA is TGCGCCAGCAGCTTAGTCCCCCGGAGAAACATTCAGTACTTC.

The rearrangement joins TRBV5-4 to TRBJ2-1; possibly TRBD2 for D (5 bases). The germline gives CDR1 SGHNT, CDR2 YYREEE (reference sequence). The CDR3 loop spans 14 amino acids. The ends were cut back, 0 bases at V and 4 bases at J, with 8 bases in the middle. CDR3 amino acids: CASSLGGDYNEQFF. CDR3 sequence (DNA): TGTGCCAGCAGCTTGGGGGGAGATTACAATGAGCAGTTCTTC.

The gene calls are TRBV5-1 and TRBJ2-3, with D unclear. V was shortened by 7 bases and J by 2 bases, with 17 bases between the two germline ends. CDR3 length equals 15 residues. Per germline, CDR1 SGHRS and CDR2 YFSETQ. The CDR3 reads CASSKGDISTDTQYF. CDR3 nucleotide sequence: TGCGCCAGCTCCAAAGGCGACATATCCACAGATACGCAGTATTTT. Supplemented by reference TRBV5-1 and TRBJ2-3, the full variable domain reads KAGVTQTPRYLIKTRGQQVTLSCSPISGHRSVSWYQQTPGQGLQFLFEYFSETQRNKGNFPGRFSGRQFSNSRSEMNVSTLELGDSALYLCASSKGDISTDTQYFGPGTRLTVL.

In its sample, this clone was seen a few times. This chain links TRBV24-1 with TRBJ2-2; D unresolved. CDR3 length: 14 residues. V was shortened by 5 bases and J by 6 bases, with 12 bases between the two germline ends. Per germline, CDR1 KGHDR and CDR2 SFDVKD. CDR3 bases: TGTGCCACCAGTGCCGGGTCCCCTGCCGGGGAGCTGTTTTTT. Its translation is CATSAGSPAGELFF.

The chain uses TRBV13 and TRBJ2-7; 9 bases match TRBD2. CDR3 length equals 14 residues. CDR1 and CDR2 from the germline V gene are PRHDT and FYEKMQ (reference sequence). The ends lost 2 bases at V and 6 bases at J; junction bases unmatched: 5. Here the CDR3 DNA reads TGTGCCAGCAGCTTATTGATAGCGGGGGTCGAGCAGTACTTC. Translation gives CASSLLIAGVEQYF.